This section outlines one TCR beta chain sequence together with its context. Repertoires were generated with immunoSEQ multiplex PCR, while TCRdb's copy carries only in-frame clones and drops some. Here the sample spans tens of thousands of clones, 89% being singletons. The entry originates in a study of OX40 agonist ivuxolimab in advanced cancers. This CDR3 contains 14 residues. Trimming cost V 2 bases and J 5 bases; bases outside gene matches: 2. The V gene's germline CDR1 is KGHSH and CDR2 LQKENI. This clonotype was obtained from an adult with an advanced solid tumor such as melanoma, head and neck, liver or kidney cancer. The sequences come from CD4+ or CD8+ T cells sorted from blood, collected in a trial of the OX40 agonist ivuxolimab. V usage is TRBV18 and J usage is TRBJ2-1; TRBD2 matches 8 bases. The CDR3 nucleotides read TGTGCCAGCTCACCATTACTAGCGGACAATGAGCAGTTCTTC. This encodes CASSPLLADNEQFF.